The clone carrying this T cell receptor beta chain was seen ten or more times. The source of the sample is a study of HIV-infected patients and healthy controls. From the 5' RACE reads, TCRdb called clonotypes with MiXCR, one entry per CDR3 protein. The sample includes under 70,000 distinct CDR3 sequences, roughly 21% seen only once; the top ten take 1.4%. The specimen was CD4+ T cells from blood. The clonotype was recovered from a human donor in good health.

The CDR3 here is CASKHQPQHF. The CDR3 nucleotides are TGTGCCAGCAAGCATCAGCCCCAGCATTTT. The V gene is TRBV6-9, the J gene TRBJ1-5, with unresolved D. The length of the CDR3 is 10 residues. Trimming left V 7 bases short and J 5 bases short, with 3 bases between. Germline assignment: CDR1 MNHGY and CDR2 SVAAGI.